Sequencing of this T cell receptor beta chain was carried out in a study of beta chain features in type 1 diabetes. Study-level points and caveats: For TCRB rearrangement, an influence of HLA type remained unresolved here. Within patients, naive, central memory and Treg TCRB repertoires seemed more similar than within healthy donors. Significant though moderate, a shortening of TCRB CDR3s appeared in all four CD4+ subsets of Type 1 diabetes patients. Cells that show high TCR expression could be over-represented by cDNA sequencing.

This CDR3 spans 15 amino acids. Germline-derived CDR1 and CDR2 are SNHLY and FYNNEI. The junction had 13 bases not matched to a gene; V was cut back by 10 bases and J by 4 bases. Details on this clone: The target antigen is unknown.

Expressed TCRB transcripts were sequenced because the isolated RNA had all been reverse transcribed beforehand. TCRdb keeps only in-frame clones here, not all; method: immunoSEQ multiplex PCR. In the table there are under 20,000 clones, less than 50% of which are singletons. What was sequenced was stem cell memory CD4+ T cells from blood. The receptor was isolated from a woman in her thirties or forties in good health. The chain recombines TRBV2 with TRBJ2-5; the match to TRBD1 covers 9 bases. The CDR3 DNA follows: TGTGCCACGCCCCTGGAACAGGGGGCAAGAGAGACCCAGTACTTC. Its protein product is CATPLEQGARETQYF.